Below, 25 T cell receptor beta chains from the same sample are listed, as sequenced in a study of identical twins. TCRdb reanalysed the 5' RACE reads using MiXCR and keeps one entry per CDR3 protein. The sample has approximately 620,000 distinct CDR3 sequences, 8.6% seen once. These sequences were also reported in another study, on yellow fever vaccine responses in identical twins.

Input material: PBMCs. The source is a woman aged 18 to 35 in good health.

The chain employs TRBV5-4 and TRBJ2-3; 12 nucleotides agree with TRBD2. Germline V gene sequence: CDR1 SGHNT, CDR2 YYREEE (reference sequence). With 9 bases clipped from V and 0 bases from J, the junction kept 5 bases outside the gene matches. This CDR3 has 15 amino acids. The CDR3 DNA is TGTGCCACAGATACTAGCGGGGGGAGCACAGATACGCAGTATTTT. Its protein product is CATDTSGGSTDTQYF.

The table lists this clonotype with many counts. V gene TRBV29-1 combines with J gene TRBJ2-3; 10 bases map to TRBD2. V shed 3 bases and J 0 bases; nucleotides not matched to a gene: 12. The CDR3 length is 18 residues. CDR1 SQVTM and CDR2 ANQGSEA come from the germline V gene. This chain's CDR3 is CSVDGLAGADASTDTQYF. DNA of the CDR3: TGCAGCGTTGATGGGCTAGCGGGAGCCGATGCTAGCACAGATACGCAGTATTTT.

The V call is TRBV20-1, the J call TRBJ2-7, with 8 bases that match TRBD1. The CDR3 consists of 16 residues. Trimming took 0 bases from V and 4 from J; bases not matched to a gene: 11. Looked up from germline, CDR1 is DFQATT and CDR2 is SNEGSKA (reference sequence). CDR3 residues: CSARDLRDRRGYEQYF. As DNA, the CDR3 is TGCAGTGCTAGAGATCTCCGGGACAGGAGGGGATACGAGCAGTACTTC.

This rearrangement joins TRBV7-2 to TRBJ2-7; 8 bases are shared with TRBD1. Per the germline V gene, CDR1 is SGHTA and CDR2 is FQGNSA. The CDR3 is made up of 15 amino acids. The V gene end was trimmed by 3 bases and the J gene end by 3 bases; junction bases not matched to a gene: 7. The CDR3 sequence: CASSLLGQALYEQYF. In nucleotides, the CDR3 is TGTGCCAGCAGCTTGCTGGGACAGGCCCTCTACGAGCAGTACTTC.

This clonotype has just a few counts. The V call is TRBV20-1, the J call TRBJ2-7; D perhaps matches TRBD2 (5 bases). Looked up from germline, CDR1 is DFQATT and CDR2 is SNEGSKA (reference sequence). V was cut by 4 bases and J by 3 bases, with 16 bases left in between. CDR3 length equals 14 residues. The CDR3 spells CSAIPPPGNYEQYF. CDR3 coding DNA: TGCAGTGCTATCCCCCCCCCCGGGAACTACGAGCAGTACTTC.

The rearrangement joins TRBV5-1 to TRBJ2-5; tentatively, D is TRBD1 (6 bases). V was trimmed by 4 bases and J by 4 bases, leaving 23 bases between them. The CDR3 is 17 amino acids. Germline V lookup: CDR1 SGHRS, CDR2 YFSETQ. The CDR3 spells CASSRTPAQGRGETQYF. The CDR3 DNA follows: TGCGCCAGCAGCCGAACACCCGCACAGGGTAGGGGAGAGACCCAGTACTTC. The full variable domain, rest sourced from reference TRBV5-1 and TRBJ2-5, is KAGVTQTPRYLIKTRGQQVTLSCSPISGHRSVSWYQQTPGQGLQFLFEYFSETQRNKGNFPGRFSGRQFSNSRSEMNVSTLELGDSALYLCASSRTPAQGRGETQYFGPGTRLLVL.

There are many counts of this clonotype. V usage is TRBV29-1 and J usage is TRBJ2-4; D not certain. Per the germline V gene, CDR1 is SQVTM and CDR2 is ANQGSEA. CDR3 size: 13 residues. With 4 bases removed from V and 6 bases from J, the gap between germline ends came to 13 bases. The CDR3 nucleotides are TGCAGCGTTGGCGAGTCTTACCCAAACATTCAGTACTTC. Protein sequence: CSVGESYPNIQYF.

The J gene is TRBJ2-1, the V gene TRBV18; 10 bases are a match to TRBD2. V dropped 1 base and J dropped 5; count of bases not matched to a gene: 11. The CDR3 spans 18 residues. Germline loops: CDR1 KGHSH, CDR2 LQKENI. This CDR3 reads CASSPLFVSSGSHNEQFF. The CDR3 nucleotides are TGTGCCAGCTCACCACTTTTTGTTTCTAGCGGGAGTCACAATGAGCAGTTCTTC. Full variable domain (outside the CDR3, taken from reference TRBV18 and TRBJ2-1): NAGVMQNPRHLVRRRGQEARLRCSPMKGHSHVYWYRQLPEEGLKFMVYLQKENIIDESGMPKERFSAEFPKEGPSILRIQQVVRGDSAAYFCASSPLFVSSGSHNEQFFGPGTRLTVL.

There are a few counts of this clonotype. V and J are TRBV5-1 and TRBJ2-7; a possible D gene is TRBD2 (6 bases). The V end was cut by 0 bases, the J end by 7 bases, with 11 bases between. CDR3 length: 13 residues. The germline V gene has CDR1 SGHRS and CDR2 YFSETQ. CDR3 residues: CASSLVPGGEQYF. DNA for the CDR3: TGCGCCAGCAGCTTGGTACCCGGGGGTGAGCAGTACTTC.

The rearrangement uses TRBV10-3 and TRBJ2-7; weak D call: TRBD1 (6 bases). The germline V gene encodes CDR1 ENHRY and CDR2 SYGVKD. This CDR3 region has 16 residues. The V end lost 3 bases, the J end lost 1 base, and 16 bases lay between the germline ends. The CDR3: CAISDPSQGPSYEQYF. CDR3 in DNA: TGTGCCATCAGTGACCCATCCCAGGGGCCGTCCTACGAGCAGTACTTC.

This clonotype was found many times. The J gene is TRBJ2-7, the V gene TRBV7-2; D is perhaps TRBD1 (7 bases). The CDR3 contains 14 residues. Germline V CDR1 and CDR2: SGHTA, FQGNSA. V lost 3 bases, J lost 6 bases, and 15 bases lay in between. CDR3 in amino acids: CASSFTSQGGEQYF. The CDR3 DNA sequence: TGTGCCAGCAGCTTCACAAGTCAGGGGGGCGAGCAGTACTTC.

In this sample, this clonotype turned up many times. The chain is built from TRBV2 and TRBJ2-7; D is possibly TRBD1 (5 bases). V dropped 7 bases and J dropped 6 bases, with 10 bases sitting between them. Germline-derived CDR1 and CDR2 are SNHLY and FYNNEI. There are 11 residues in the CDR3. CDR3 protein: CASKGDIEQYF. CDR3 DNA sequence: TGTGCCAGCAAAGGGGATATCGAGCAGTACTTC.

This sequence joins TRBV30 and TRBJ2-7; no reliable D call. V dropped 1 base and J dropped 4 bases, with 8 bases sitting between them. Per the germline V gene, CDR1 is GTSNPN and CDR2 is SVGIG (reference sequence). The CDR3 loop spans 12 amino acids. CDR3 residues: CAWSEIWYEQYF. The CDR3 bases are TGTGCCTGGAGTGAGATCTGGTACGAGCAGTACTTC.

The chain has TRBV7-9 and TRBJ2-1; D possibly corresponds to TRBD2 (6 bases). V gave up 3 bases and J gave up 14 bases, with 11 bases separating them. The CDR3 runs to 11 residues. The germline V gene encodes CDR1 SEHNR and CDR2 FQNEAQ (reference sequence). The CDR3 DNA is TGTGCCAGCAGCTTCGGGGGAGTTGAGTTCTTC. This sequence encodes CASSFGGVEFF.

The CDR3 nucleotides read TGTGCCAGCAGCCAAGCCCCGGGACTAGCGGGGAACTACGAGCAGTACTTC. Protein sequence: CASSQAPGLAGNYEQYF. The chain uses TRBV3-1 and TRBJ2-7, with 13 nucleotides matching TRBD2. Germline V lookup: CDR1 LGHDT, CDR2 YNNKEL (reference sequence). The CDR3 runs to 17 residues. After removal of 1 base from V and 3 bases from J, the junction contained 6 bases not matched to a gene.

The chain links TRBV27 to TRBJ1-4; 9 nucleotides agree with TRBD1. Germline-derived CDR1 and CDR2 are MNHEY and SMNVEV (reference sequence). V lost 4 bases to trimming and J lost 5 bases; unmatched junction nucleotides: 2. The CDR3 sequence is 14 residues long. This CDR3 reads CASSWTGANEKLFF. The CDR3, as DNA: TGTGCCAGCAGTTGGACAGGGGCAAATGAAAAACTGTTTTTT.

Points on this clonotype: One end of the junction varies from germline; a read error may be responsible. This chain links TRBV20-1 with TRBJ2-1, with 9 bases identical to TRBD2. CDR3 length equals 16 residues. Germline CDR1 DFQATT, CDR2 SNEGSKA (reference sequence). The chain's CDR3 is CCARVRGGRGYNEQFF. The DNA of the CDR3 is TGCTGTGCTAGAGTTCGGGGCGGGAGGGGGTACAATGAGCAGTTCTTC.

This chain links TRBV7-6 with TRBJ2-1; 12 nucleotides align to TRBD2. The CDR3 is 17 residues long. Looked up from germline, CDR1 is SGHVS and CDR2 is FNYEAQ. Trimming took 0 bases from V and 9 from J; bases not matched to a gene: 9. In DNA form, the CDR3 reads TGTGCCAGCAGCTTAGCTTCTAGCGGGAGGGCCGTTGGTGAGCAGTTCTTC. It encodes CASSLASSGRAVGEQFF.

There are a few counts of this clonotype. This chain uses TRBV27 with TRBJ1-1; TRBD1 is a possible D gene (6 bases). V was shortened by 7 bases and J by 1 base, with 19 bases between the two germline ends. In germline, CDR1 is MNHEY, CDR2 SMNVEV (reference sequence). The CDR3 contains 16 residues. The DNA for the CDR3 is TGTGCCAGCACCCCTTTAATGACAGGCCCGAACACTGAAGCTTTCTTT. Protein: CASTPLMTGPNTEAFF.

This clonotype was recorded a few times. The rearrangement joins TRBV28 to TRBJ2-2; maybe TRBD2 (5 bases). Germline values: CDR1 MDHEN, CDR2 SYDVKM. V shed 5 bases and J shed 1 base, with 20 bases lying between them. CDR3 length: 18 amino acids. CDR3 amino acids: CASSPPSGELKNTGELFF. The CDR3 coding sequence is TGTGCCAGCAGTCCCCCAAGCGGAGAGCTGAAGAACACCGGGGAGCTGTTTTTT.

The chain is built from TRBV11-2 and TRBJ2-1; 13 bases line up with TRBD2. The CDR3 totals 18 residues. The trim removed 1 base at V and 6 bases at J, leaving 9 bases unmatched. Per the germline V gene, CDR1 is SGHAT and CDR2 is FQNNGV. The CDR3: CASSLGRTSGGPSNEQFF. The CDR3 nucleotides are TGTGCCAGCAGCTTAGGGAGGACTAGCGGGGGCCCCAGCAATGAGCAGTTCTTC. Supplemented by reference TRBV11-2 and TRBJ2-1, the full variable domain reads EAGVAQSPRYKIIEKRQSVAFWCNPISGHATLYWYQQILGQGPKLLIQFQNNGVVDDSQLPKDRFSAERLKGVDSTLKIQPAKLEDSAVYLCASSLGRTSGGPSNEQFFGPGTRLTVL.

This clonotype has more than one count but fewer than ten. This chain uses TRBV2 with TRBJ1-2; 7 nucleotides align to TRBD1. Looked up from germline, CDR1 is SNHLY and CDR2 is FYNNEI. The CDR3 is 12 residues long. The trim removed 6 bases at V and 7 bases at J, leaving 5 bases unmatched. CDR3 nucleotides: TGTGCCAGCAGGACAGGGTTGCGTGGCTACACCTTC. As protein: CASRTGLRGYTF. Supplemented by reference TRBV2 and TRBJ1-2, the full variable domain reads EPEVTQTPSHQVTQMGQEVILRCVPISNHLYFYWYRQILGQKVEFLVSFYNNEISEKSEIFDDQFSVERPDGSNFTLKIRSTKLEDSAMYFCASRTGLRGYTFGSGTRLTVV.

This clonotype occurred a few times. The V gene is TRBV9, the J gene TRBJ2-1; D perhaps matches TRBD1 (6 bases). The germline V and J ends were trimmed by 1 base and 5 bases, with 22 bases remaining between them. Germline-derived CDR1 and CDR2 are SGDLS and YYNGEE. The CDR3 length is 18 residues. CDR3 protein: CASSVIPQLLGADNEQFF. CDR3 in DNA: TGTGCCAGCAGCGTAATACCCCAGCTGTTGGGGGCCGACAATGAGCAGTTCTTC.

Many counts were recorded for this clonotype. The V and J genes are TRBV12-3 or TRBV12-4 and TRBJ2-1; possibly TRBD1 or TRBD2 for D (5 bases each). V was trimmed by 3 bases and J by 0 bases, leaving 12 bases between them. The CDR3 runs 16 residues. CDR3 bases: TGTGCCAGCAGTTTCGGAGAGGGGAGCTCCTACAATGAGCAGTTCTTC. It translates to CASSFGEGSSYNEQFF.

This clonotype has just a few counts. This chain uses TRBV28 with TRBJ2-3; D is perhaps TRBD2 (7 bases). The CDR3 runs 15 residues. Per germline, CDR1 MDHEN and CDR2 SYDVKM. Trimming cost V 4 bases and J 5 bases, with 16 bases left between them. The CDR3 loop is CASSSNLGGLDTQYF. The CDR3, as DNA: TGTGCCAGCAGTTCCAATTTGGGGGGGCTAGATACGCAGTATTTT.